This TCR beta chain is from a study of blood T cell repertoires in COVID-19 (dated by TCRdb to 2018 to 2020). Study-level background: The collaborator samples originated in the United States, Italy and Spain and spanned the acute and convalescent phases of COVID-19. The material from the prospective study consisted of cDNA or gDNA derived from T cells, B-cell-depleted T cells, or PBMCs. Subjects who had been exposed to COVID-19, were actively infected with it, or had recovered from it provided the deeply sampled blood TCRbeta repertoires that made up the dataset. A freely available public database, intended as a resource for researchers studying the immune response to SARS-CoV-2, is where the repertoires were released. Samples came from the ongoing ImmuneRACE study (first 160 participants) plus 1,254 subjects from 6 global collaborators. Sample metadata almost always included a de-identified subject ID, COVID-19 status, age in years and sex. HLA class I and class II types, where available, came from metadata supplied by the sample provider rather than from assay-based typing. The full study reports these points: Clinical and demographic metadata were provided uncurated, with the amount varying by source and participant.

Reading from cysteine to phenylalanine, the CDR3 counts 14 amino acids. Of the read, only the CDR3 DNA is kept; its 42 bases are in frame from base 1. CDR1 and CDR2 were assigned from the germline V gene (reference sequence) as LNHDA and SQIVND. Here V drops 5 bases and J drops 3 bases, and the junction holds 5 bases not matched to any gene. The immunoSEQ Assay, a bias-controlled multiplex PCR, was used to amplify TCRbeta CDR3 regions from genomic DNA. The authors' pipeline ran thus. The number of nucleated cells in each sample was estimated from the amplification of reference gene primers within the assay. To quantify the absolute abundance of each unique TCRbeta CDR3 rearrangement, sequence reads were collapsed and filtered. For each sample, productive Simpson clonality was calculated by taking the square root of Simpson's diversity index across productive rearrangements. The table was pulled from immuneACCESS by TCRdb, which kept in-frame rearrangements only. Such tables lose some clones; where checked, under half of the loss comes from unresolved V genes, and the rest has no known cause. From that table come the V and J calls and clone size; the DNA was used to work out D and trimming. For this sample the table gives 150,000 to 200,000 clones, of which roughly nine tenths were detected only once. 3.5% to 4.5% of the sample is taken by the ten largest.

Remarks on this clone: Its antigen is currently not known. Nothing much larger sits one base from this clone, and base qualities are not available.

The collaborating institutions used their own protocols to collect whole blood in K2EDTA tubes. Collaborator samples were shipped for TCRbeta analysis as frozen whole blood, isolated PBMCs, or DNA extracted from either sample type. The receptor was isolated from a woman aged 65 to 85 with acute or convalescent COVID-19. The sequence links TRBV19 to TRBJ1-2; 8 bases in the junction line up with TRBD1. The sequenced sample was peripheral blood. The DNA sequence is as follows: TGTGCCAGTAGTCCAGGGGGCGTCGACTATGGCTACACCTTC. It specifies CASSPGGVDYGYTF. Beyond the CDR3, the reference TRBV19 and TRBJ1-2 genes provide the residues; the full variable domain reads: DGGITQSPKYLFRKEGQNVTLSCEQNLNHDAMYWYRQDPGQGLRLIYYSQIVNDFQKGDIAEGYSVSREKKESFPLTVTSAQKNPTAFYLCASSPGGVDYGYTFGSGTRLTVV.